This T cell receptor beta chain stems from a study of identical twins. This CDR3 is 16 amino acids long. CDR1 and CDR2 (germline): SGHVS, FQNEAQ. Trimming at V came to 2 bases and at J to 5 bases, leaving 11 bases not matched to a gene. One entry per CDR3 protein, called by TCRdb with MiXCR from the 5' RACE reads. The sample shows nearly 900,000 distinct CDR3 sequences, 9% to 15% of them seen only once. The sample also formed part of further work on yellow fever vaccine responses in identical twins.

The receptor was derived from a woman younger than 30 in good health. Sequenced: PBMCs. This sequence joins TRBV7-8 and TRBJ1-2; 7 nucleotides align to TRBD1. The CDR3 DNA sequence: TGTGCCAGCAGCTTAACCCTTGACAGGGCCCGGTATGGCTACACCTTC. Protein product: CASSLTLDRARYGYTF.